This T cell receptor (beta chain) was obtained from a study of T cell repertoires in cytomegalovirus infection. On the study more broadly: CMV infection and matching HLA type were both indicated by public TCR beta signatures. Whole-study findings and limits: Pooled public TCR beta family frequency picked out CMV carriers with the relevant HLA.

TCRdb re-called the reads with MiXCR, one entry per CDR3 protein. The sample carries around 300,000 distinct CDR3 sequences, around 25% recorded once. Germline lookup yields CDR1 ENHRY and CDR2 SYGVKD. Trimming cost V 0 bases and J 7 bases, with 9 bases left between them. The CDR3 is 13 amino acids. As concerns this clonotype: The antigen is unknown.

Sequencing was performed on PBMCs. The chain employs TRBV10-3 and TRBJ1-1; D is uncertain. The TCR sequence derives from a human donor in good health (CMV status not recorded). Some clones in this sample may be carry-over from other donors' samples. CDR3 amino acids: CAISESQYGEAFF. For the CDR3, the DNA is TGTGCCATCAGTGAGTCACAGTATGGTGAAGCTTTCTTT.